The present entry profiles one T cell receptor (beta chain) with its context. The antigen remains unidentified. This entry is derived from a study of pediatric ulcerative colitis. Study outcomes and limitations: Compared with controls, ulcerative colitis showed greater blood-rectum clone sharing. Clonal expansions reduced rectal repertoire diversity in acute severe colitis.

This was a survey-level run. TCRdb keeps only in-frame clones here, not all; method: immunoSEQ multiplex PCR. In the table there are 54,000 or so clones, 87% of which are singletons. CDR1 and CDR2 from the germline V gene are LNHDA and SQIVND (reference sequence). Trimming took 4 bases from V and 3 from J; bases not matched to a gene: 2. This CDR3 contains 14 residues. V is TRBV19 and J is TRBJ2-3; 9 nucleotides agree with TRBD2. The TCR comes from a boy younger than 18 who was a control in a study of pediatric ulcerative colitis. Material for sequencing was blood. The CDR3 coding sequence is TGTGCCAGTAGTAGCGGGGGGGCAACAGATACGCAGTATTTT. Amino acids: CASSSGGATDTQYF.